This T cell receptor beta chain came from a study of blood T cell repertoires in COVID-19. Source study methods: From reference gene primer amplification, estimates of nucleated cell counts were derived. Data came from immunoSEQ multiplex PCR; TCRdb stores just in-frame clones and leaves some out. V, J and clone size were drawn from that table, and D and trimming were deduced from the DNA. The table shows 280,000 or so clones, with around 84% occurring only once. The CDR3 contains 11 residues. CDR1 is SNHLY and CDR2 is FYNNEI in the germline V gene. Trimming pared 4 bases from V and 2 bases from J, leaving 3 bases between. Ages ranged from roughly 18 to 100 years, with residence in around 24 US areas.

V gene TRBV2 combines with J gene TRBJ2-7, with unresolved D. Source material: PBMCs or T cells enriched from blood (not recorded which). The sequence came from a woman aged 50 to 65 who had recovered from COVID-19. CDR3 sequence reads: CASSVTYEQYF. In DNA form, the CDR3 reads TGTGCCAGCAGTGTCACCTACGAGCAGTACTTC.